This T cell receptor (beta chain) was identified during a study of cytomegalovirus exposure and HLA in healthy donors. CDR1 is SGHTA, CDR2 FQGNSA, per germline. The length of the CDR3 is 13 residues. J gave up 6 bases and V 6 bases, and 4 bases lay outside the gene matches. For this clone: The antigen remains undetermined.

The study ran its PCR with 60 Vbeta and 13 Jbeta primers. Study processing details: Roughly 80 million unique TCR beta chains, around 10 million of them shared, were counted by a later analysis. Clones were read by immunoSEQ multiplex PCR, and TCRdb kept only the in-frame ones, dropping some. The V and J calls and clone size come from that table; D and trimming were worked out from the DNA. Of around 270,000 clones in the sample, under 90% are singletons; the top ten hold roughly 0.31%. Study observations and caveats: Another analysis was done later, and it associated 16,951 TCR beta sequences with HLA alleles at 0.05 false discovery rate.

This chain uses TRBV7-2 with TRBJ2-7; 11 positions match TRBD1. The receptor's source is a girl aged 2 to 9 in good health and CMV-seronegative. Material for sequencing was PBMCs. CDR3 residues: CASSYGTGGEQYF. In DNA, the CDR3 is TGTGCCAGCAGTTACGGGACAGGGGGCGAGCAGTACTTC.